This TCR beta chain was observed in a study of OX40 agonist ivuxolimab in advanced cancers. Study background: Hepatocellular carcinoma, melanoma, renal cell or head and neck cancer occurred in dose-escalation patients. It was permissible to have had prior anti-PD-1, anti-PD-L1 or anti-CTLA-4 therapy, and less than 45% had some. Study-wide points: What antigens the expanded peripheral T cells recognized was never established.

Some clones are missing from TCRdb's copy, which holds only in-frame ones; the method was immunoSEQ multiplex PCR. There are 100,000 or so clones in the sample; about 92% occur only once, and 3% to 3.5% lies in the top ten. About this clone: Its target is not known.

The CDR3 is 17 residues long. CDR1 and CDR2 (germline): SGHAT, FQNNGV. Trimming stripped 2 bases from V and 5 bases from J, with 20 bases between. The chain recombines TRBV11-2 with TRBJ2-3, with D possibly TRBD1 on 6 matching bases. The specimen was CD4+ or CD8+ T cells sorted from blood, collected in a trial of the OX40 agonist ivuxolimab. This receptor was taken from an adult with an advanced solid tumor such as melanoma, head and neck, liver or kidney cancer. The CDR3 protein is CASSLLVDRPIGDTQYF. The CDR3 DNA sequence: TGTGCCAGCAGCTTACTCGTCGACAGGCCGATCGGAGATACGCAGTATTTT.